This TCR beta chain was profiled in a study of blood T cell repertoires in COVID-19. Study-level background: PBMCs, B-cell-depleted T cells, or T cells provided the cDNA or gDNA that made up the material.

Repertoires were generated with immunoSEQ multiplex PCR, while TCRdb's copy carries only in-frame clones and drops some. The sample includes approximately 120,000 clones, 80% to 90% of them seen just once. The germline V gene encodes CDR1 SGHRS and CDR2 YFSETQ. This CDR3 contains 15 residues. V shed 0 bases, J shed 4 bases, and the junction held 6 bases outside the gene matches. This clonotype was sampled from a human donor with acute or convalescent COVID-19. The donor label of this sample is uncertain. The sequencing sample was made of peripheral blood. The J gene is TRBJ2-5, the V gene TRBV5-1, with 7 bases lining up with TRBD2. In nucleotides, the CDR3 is TGCGCCAGCAGCTTGGCAGCGGGATGGCGAGAGACCCAGTACTTC. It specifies CASSLAAGWRETQYF.